This TCR beta chain was identified in a study of tumor-infiltrating lymphocytes in oesophageal squamous cell carcinoma. The V gene lost 3 bases and the J gene lost 1 base, with 14 bases spanning the gap. This CDR3 region has 16 residues. TCRdb ran MiXCR on the PCR reads and lists one entry per CDR3 protein. The sample contains about 17,000 distinct CDR3 sequences, around 41% of which appear only once. V and J are TRBV12-3 or TRBV12-4 and TRBJ2-3; TRBD2 is a possible D gene (6 bases). The TCR originated in a female donor with esophageal squamous cell carcinoma. Specimen: normal esophageal tissue next to the tumor. This CDR3 reads CASSFPGGTGTDTQYF. The CDR3 bases are TGTGCCAGCAGTTTCCCCGGGGGTACGGGCACAGATACGCAGTATTTT.